This is a list of T cell receptor beta chains from one sample in a study of control samples from healthy donors and cancer patients. Using immunoSEQ multiplex PCR, the repertoire was profiled, and TCRdb retains in-frame clones only, with some absent. The sample yields over 150,000 clones, around 94% seen once. Sequencing input: PBMCs. Receptors originate from a man in his 60s with colorectal cancer. CDR3s include the opening cysteine and the closing phenylalanine or tryptophan. D genes are given only for firm matches. The listing skips clone size in some rows; elsewhere it reads once, few, many or a size class.

clone_size d_call j_call v_call cdr3_nt cdr3_aa
- - TRBJ2-5 TRBV7-2 TGTGCCAGCAGTTCAGTGGGAAGGGAGACCCAGTACTTC CASSSVGRETQYF
- - TRBJ2-7 TRBV18 TGTGCCAGCTCACCGGGGGTTGAGTCCTACGAGCAGTACTTC CASSPGVESYEQYF
- TRBD1 TRBJ2-7 TRBV27 TGTGCCAGCAGTCCCTACCCAGGGGGTCGCTACGAGCAGTACTTC CASSPYPGGRYEQYF
- TRBD2 TRBJ2-7 TRBV7-2 TGTGCCAGCAGCTTACAGTTGGCGACTAGCGGGGGTGAGCAGTACTTC CASSLQLATSGGEQYF
- - TRBJ1-2 TRBV6-5 TGTGCCAGCACCACGCGAAACAGGGTGGGAGGCTACACCTTC CASTTRNRVGGYTF
- TRBD1 TRBJ2-7 TRBV4-3 TGCGCCAGCAGCCCCCACCGGGACAGGGTCTACGAGCAGTACTTC CASSPHRDRVYEQYF
- TRBD1 TRBJ2-1 TRBV6-5 TGTGCCAGCAGTTTGACAGGGTGGAATGAGCAGTTCTTC CASSLTGWNEQFF
- TRBD2 TRBJ2-2 TRBV3-1/TRBV3-2 TGTGCCAGCAGCCACCCCGAACCGGGACTAGCGGGGGGGATGAACACCGGGGAGCTGTTTTTT CASSHPEPGLAGGMNTGELFF
- - TRBJ2-7 TRBV19 TGTGCCAGTACCCCGGGGGAGACCTACGAGCAGTACTTC CASTPGETYEQYF
once - TRBJ1-3 TRBV14 TGTGCCAGCAGCCACAACTTGGGGGTTGGAAACACCATATATTTT CASSHNLGVGNTIYF
- - TRBJ1-6 TRBV9 TGTGCCAGCAGCGTAGCTCCCTGGGAGGATTATAATTCACCCCTCCACTTT CASSVAPWEDYNSPLHF
- TRBD2 TRBJ2-3 TRBV3-1/TRBV3-2 TGTGCCAGCAGCCAAGTGCAGCGGGGGGGGTTCACAGATACGCAGTATTTT CASSQVQRGGFTDTQYF
- - TRBJ1-1 TRBV3-1/TRBV3-2 TGTGCCAGCAGCCAAGAGTCGAGGGTATATGGAACTGAAGCTTTCTTT CASSQESRVYGTEAFF
- TRBD2 TRBJ2-2 TRBV19 TGTGCCAGTATCCCTAGCGGAGAGAACACCGGGGAGCTGTTTTTT CASIPSGENTGELFF
- - TRBJ2-3 TRBV10-3 TGTGCCATCAGTTCGGGGGCAGATACGCAGTATTTT CAISSGADTQYF
- TRBD1 TRBJ2-7 TRBV12-3/TRBV12-4 TGTGCCAGCATGAAGACAGGGGTTAGCGAGCAGTACTTC CASMKTGVSEQYF
- TRBD1 TRBJ1-1 TRBV19 TGTGCCAGTTTGGACAGGGATAACACTGAAGCTTTCTTT CASLDRDNTEAFF
- - TRBJ2-5 TRBV27 TGTGCCAGCTCTCCCTTGACAGACCAAGAGACCCAGTACTTC CASSPLTDQETQYF
- - TRBJ1-1 TRBV3-1/TRBV3-2 TGTGCCAGCAGCCCTTCTGACTCGAACACTGAAGCTTTCTTT CASSPSDSNTEAFF
- - TRBJ1-2 TRBV6-5 TGTGCCAGCAGTCCAGTCGCAGGGACGGCTGGCTACACCTTC CASSPVAGTAGYTF
- - TRBJ2-7 TRBV24-1 TGTGCCACCAGTGAGCCTGGCTCGTTCTCCTACGAGCAGTACTTC CATSEPGSFSYEQYF
few - TRBJ1-2 TRBV7-9 TGTGCCAGCAGCCCCGGACAGAACTATGGCTACACCTTC CASSPGQNYGYTF
- - TRBJ1-6 TRBV7-2 TGTGCCAGCCTTCAGTTCTCCTATAATTCACCCCTCCACTTT CASLQFSYNSPLHF
- TRBD1 TRBJ1-2 TRBV7-9 TGTGCCAGCACTAGGACAGGCAACTATGGCTACACCTTC CASTRTGNYGYTF
- TRBD1 TRBJ1-2 TRBV12-3/TRBV12-4 TGTGCCAGCACCCCAGGGGGCGAAAATCGCTACACCTTC CASTPGGENRYTF
- - TRBJ1-2 TRBV27 TGTGCCAGCAGTGGGGGCCCCGGGACGGAATATGGCTACACCTTC CASSGGPGTEYGYTF
- - TRBJ2-2 TRBV7-9 TGTGCCAGCAGCTTAGGGGAAAGCACCGGGGAGCTGTTTTTT CASSLGESTGELFF
- - TRBJ1-1 TRBV3-1/TRBV3-2 TGTGCCAGCAGCCAATCCGACGTCCAGAACACTGAAGCTTTCTTT CASSQSDVQNTEAFF
- - TRBJ2-1 TRBV5-4 TGTGCCAGCAGCTTGGATGTGGGCAATGAGCAGTTCTTC CASSLDVGNEQFF
- - TRBJ1-2 TRBV30 TGTGCCTGGAGACTGGGCAGTCCTAACTATGGCTACACCTTC CAWRLGSPNYGYTF
- - TRBJ2-3 TRBV2 TGTGCCAGCAGTGTTAGAGCCTCAACAGATACGCAGTATTTT CASSVRASTDTQYF
- - TRBJ2-1 TRBV10-3 TGTGCCATCAGTGAGAGCGAGCAGAATGAGCAGTTCTTC CAISESEQNEQFF
- - TRBJ2-1 TRBV7-9 TGTGCCAGCAGCTTCGGGAATGAGCAGTTCTTC CASSFGNEQFF
- - TRBJ2-7 TRBV6-6 TGTGCCAGCAGTCTAGGGGGGTCGAAGCAGTACTTC CASSLGGSKQYF
once - TRBJ1-1 TRBV10-3 TGTGCCATCAGTGACCAGGGGAACACTGAAGCTTTCTTT CAISDQGNTEAFF
- - TRBJ1-2 TRBV20-1 TGCAGTGCTAAGGGAGATCCTGGCTACACCTTC CSAKGDPGYTF
- TRBD2 TRBJ2-5 TRBV6-5 TGTGCCAGCAGTTACTCGCAGGTCGGGGGGGGGACCCAGTACTTC CASSYSQVGGGTQYF
- TRBD1 TRBJ1-2 TRBV5-6 TGTGCCAGCAGCAACTTCAGGGGGAGCTATGGCTACACCTTC CASSNFRGSYGYTF
- TRBD2 TRBJ2-3 TRBV18 TGTGCCAGCTCACCACCGGAAATGACTAGCGGGGTAAAAGCGCAGTATTTT CASSPPEMTSGVKAQYF
- TRBD2 TRBJ2-2 TRBV7-9 TGTGCCAGCAGCTTAGCGTGGACTAGCGGAACCGGGGAGCTGTTTTTT CASSLAWTSGTGELFF
- - TRBJ1-1 TRBV5-1 TGCGCCAGCAGCTTCTCTGGGGACACTGAAGCTTTCTTT CASSFSGDTEAFF
- - TRBJ1-2 TRBV5-4 TGTGCCAGCAGTAGGGCGCTCGGTCGGGGCTATGGCTACACCTTC CASSRALGRGYGYTF
- TRBD2 TRBJ2-5 TRBV4-1 TGCGCCAGCAGCATATTCGGGGGGGACCACCAAGAGACCCAGTACTTC CASSIFGGDHQETQYF
- TRBD1 TRBJ1-2 TRBV19 TGTGCCAGTCATCCGGGACAGGCCAACTATGGCTACACCTTC CASHPGQANYGYTF
once TRBD2 TRBJ2-3 TRBV7-2 TGTGCCAGCAGCCCTCAACTAGCGGGGGTTGGAGATACGCAGTATTTT CASSPQLAGVGDTQYF
- TRBD2 TRBJ2-3 TRBV5-6 TGTGCCAGCAGCTTGAACGGGGGGGTCACAGATACGCAGTATTTT CASSLNGGVTDTQYF
- - TRBJ2-3 TRBV10-3 TGTGCCATCAGTGGTGGGCTCTCTAGCACAGATACGCAGTATTTT CAISGGLSSTDTQYF
- - TRBJ1-1 TRBV4-1 TGCGCCAGCAGTCAGATTGCCGGCTCCCCCACTGAAGCTTTCTTT CASSQIAGSPTEAFF
- - TRBJ1-6 TRBV27 TGTGCCAGCAGTTTTTGGGGAGATTCACCCCTCCACTTT CASSFWGDSPLHF
- - TRBJ1-1 TRBV6-5 TGTGCCAGCAGTTCAGGGCGGGCTGAAGCTTTCTTT CASSSGRAEAFF
once TRBD2 TRBJ2-1 TRBV24-1 TGTGCCACCAGTGACTCGGGACTAGCCGGCAATGAGCAGTTCTTC CATSDSGLAGNEQFF
- - TRBJ1-5 TRBV15 TGTGCCACCAGCAGAGGTGGGGTCCTGCAGCCCCAGCATTTT CATSRGGVLQPQHF
- - TRBJ1-2 TRBV3-1/TRBV3-2 TGTGCCAGCAGCCAAGCGAGAGGCTACACCTTC CASSQARGYTF
- - TRBJ1-5 TRBV6-1 TGTGCCAGCAGTGACAGGGACTCGGGGCCCCAGCATTTT CASSDRDSGPQHF
once TRBD1 TRBJ1-5 TRBV10-3 TGTGCCACCCGGACAGGGCTAGGAGAGCCCCAGCATTTT CATRTGLGEPQHF
- - TRBJ1-6 TRBV6-2/TRBV6-3 TGTGCCAGCAGTCTTCGGGGGACTTTCTCCCCCTCCTATAATTCACCCCTCCACTTT CASSLRGTFSPSYNSPLHF
- TRBD1 TRBJ1-1 TRBV5-1 TGCGCCAGCAGCTCCGGACAGGGGAACACTGAAGCTTTCTTT CASSSGQGNTEAFF
- - TRBJ1-2 TRBV10-2 TGCGCCAGCAGTGAAGGACCATCTAAATACTATGGCTACACCTTC CASSEGPSKYYGYTF